The sequence of this T cell receptor beta chain was determined in a study of blood T cell repertoires in COVID-19. Study background: The study drew acute and convalescent COVID-19 samples from the United States, Italy and Spain.

Deletions cut 3 bases from V and 4 bases from J, with 23 bases between. The CDR3 has 17 residues. CDR1 is SGHNT, CDR2 YYREEE, per germline (reference sequence). In the authors' methods: Cell counts per sample came from amplifying reference gene primers. Clones were read by immunoSEQ multiplex PCR, and TCRdb kept only the in-frame ones, dropping some. The DNA gave D and trimming, while V, J and clone size come from that table. Among under 250,000 clones listed, roughly 80% were seen once. The sample was peripheral blood. The TCR was taken from a woman aged 55-70 years with active or convalescent COVID-19. The chain links TRBV5-4 to TRBJ2-7; maybe TRBD2 (7 bases). The CDR3 loop reads CASSSPSGGPERYEQYF. CDR3 coding DNA: TGTGCCAGCAGCTCCCCCTCGGGGGGCCCAGAGCGGTACGAGCAGTACTTC.